The 3 T cell receptor beta chains in this list originate from one sample, sequenced in a study of blood T cells in healthy people across ages. A second roughly 6 to 11 cycle PCR used barcoded and J-beta primers. TCRdb recomputed calls from the 5' RACE reads with MiXCR, one row per CDR3 protein. Of over a million distinct CDR3 sequences listed, around 27% are singletons. The sample was also linked to a second study, of T cells of mothers and their children.

Sequenced sample: blood. These TCRs come from a girl aged 2 to 9 in good health.

The chain is built from TRBV19 and TRBJ2-5; D gene unclear. The J call may be faulty, since TRBJ2-1 better matches the DNA end. Per the germline V gene, CDR1 is LNHDA and CDR2 is SQIVND (reference sequence). The CDR3 covers 15 residues. CDR3 loop: CASSSKWAWDNEQFF. CDR3 DNA: TGTGCCAGTAGTTCTAAGTGGGCGTGGGATAATGAGCAGTTCTTC.

This clonotype came up a few times. The V gene is TRBV10-3, the J gene TRBJ1-1, with D hard to call. The CDR3 runs to 15 residues. CDR1 and CDR2 (germline): ENHRY, SYGVKD. The germline V and J ends were trimmed by 2 bases and 1 base, with 11 bases remaining between them. DNA of the CDR3: TGTGCCATCAGTGAGACGATCGGCCAGAACACTGAAGCTTTCTTT. Protein: CAISETIGQNTEAFF.

The chain recombines TRBV28 with TRBJ2-4; D gene unclear. The germline gives CDR1 MDHEN, CDR2 SYDVKM. V lost 3 bases and J lost 7, with 16 bases in between. This CDR3 has 15 amino acids. CDR3 residues: CASSLSLGSENIQYF. The DNA of the CDR3 is TGTGCCAGCAGTTTGAGTTTAGGGTCAGAGAACATTCAGTACTTC.